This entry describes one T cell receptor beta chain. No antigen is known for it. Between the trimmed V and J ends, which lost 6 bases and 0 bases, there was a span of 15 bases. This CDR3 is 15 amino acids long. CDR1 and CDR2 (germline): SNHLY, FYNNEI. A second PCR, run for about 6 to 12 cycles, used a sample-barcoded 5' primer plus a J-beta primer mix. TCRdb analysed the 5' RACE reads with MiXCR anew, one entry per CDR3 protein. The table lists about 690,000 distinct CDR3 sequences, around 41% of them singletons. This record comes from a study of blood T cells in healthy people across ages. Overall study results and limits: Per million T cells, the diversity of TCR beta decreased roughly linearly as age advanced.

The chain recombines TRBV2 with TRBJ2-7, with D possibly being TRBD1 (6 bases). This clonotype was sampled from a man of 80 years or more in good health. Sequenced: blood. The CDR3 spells CASSPDSYGSYEQYF. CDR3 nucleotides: TGTGCCAGCAGCCCGGACAGTTACGGCTCCTACGAGCAGTACTTC.